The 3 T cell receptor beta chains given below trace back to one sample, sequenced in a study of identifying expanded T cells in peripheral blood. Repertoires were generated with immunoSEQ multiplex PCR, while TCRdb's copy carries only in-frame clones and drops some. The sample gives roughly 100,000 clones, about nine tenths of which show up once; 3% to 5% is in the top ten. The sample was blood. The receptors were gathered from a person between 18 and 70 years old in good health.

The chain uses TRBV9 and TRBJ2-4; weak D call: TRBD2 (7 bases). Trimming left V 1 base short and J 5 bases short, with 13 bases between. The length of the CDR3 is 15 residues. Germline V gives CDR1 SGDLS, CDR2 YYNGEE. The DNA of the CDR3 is TGTGCCAGCAGCGTACGGGGGGCCGGGGAAAACATTCAGTACTTC. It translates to CASSVRGAGENIQYF.

CDR3 nucleotide sequence: TGCGCCAGCAGCTTGGGAGGAGGGTCCAAAAACATTCAGTACTTC. This codes for CASSLGGGSKNIQYF. This chain connects TRBV5-1 to TRBJ2-4; tentative D call: TRBD2 (6 bases). The CDR3 extends over 15 amino acids. The V and J ends lost 0 bases and 2 bases respectively, with 9 bases between them. CDR1 is SGHRS, CDR2 YFSETQ, per germline.

The CDR3 DNA follows: TGTGCCAGCAGTTCAGGAGGATACGAGCAGTACTTC. It specifies CASSSGGYEQYF. V is TRBV27 and J is TRBJ2-7, with TRBD2 as a possible D gene (5 bases). The CDR3 length is 12 residues. V shed 4 bases and J shed 4 bases, with 8 bases lying between them. Germline V lookup: CDR1 MNHEY, CDR2 SMNVEV (reference sequence).